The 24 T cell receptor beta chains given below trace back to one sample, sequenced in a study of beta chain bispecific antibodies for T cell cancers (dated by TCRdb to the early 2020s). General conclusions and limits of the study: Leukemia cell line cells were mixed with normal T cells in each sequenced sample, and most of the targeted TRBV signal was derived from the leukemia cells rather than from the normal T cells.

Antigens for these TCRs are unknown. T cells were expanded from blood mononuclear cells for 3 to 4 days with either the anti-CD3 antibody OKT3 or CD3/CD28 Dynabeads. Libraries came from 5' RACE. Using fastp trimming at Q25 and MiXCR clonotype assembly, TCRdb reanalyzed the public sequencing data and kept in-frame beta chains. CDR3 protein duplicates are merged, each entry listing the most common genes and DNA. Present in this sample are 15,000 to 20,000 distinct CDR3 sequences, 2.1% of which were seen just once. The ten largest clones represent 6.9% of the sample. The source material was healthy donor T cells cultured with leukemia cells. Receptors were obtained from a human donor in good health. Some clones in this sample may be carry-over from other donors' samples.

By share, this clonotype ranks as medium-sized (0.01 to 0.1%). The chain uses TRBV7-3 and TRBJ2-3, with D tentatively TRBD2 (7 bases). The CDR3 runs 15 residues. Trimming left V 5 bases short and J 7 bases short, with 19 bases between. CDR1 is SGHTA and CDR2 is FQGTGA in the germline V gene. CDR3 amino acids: CASSPTGGLYYTQYF. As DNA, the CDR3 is TGTGCCAGCAGCCCGACCGGGGGGCTCTATTATACGCAGTATTTT.

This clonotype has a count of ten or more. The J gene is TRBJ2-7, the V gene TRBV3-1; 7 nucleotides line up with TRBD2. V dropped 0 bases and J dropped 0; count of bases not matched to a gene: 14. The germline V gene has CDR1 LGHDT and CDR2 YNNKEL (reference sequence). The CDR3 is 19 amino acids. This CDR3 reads CASSQDGGYTSEDSYEQYF. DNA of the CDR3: TGTGCCAGCAGCCAAGATGGGGGATATACTAGCGAGGACTCCTACGAGCAGTACTTC.

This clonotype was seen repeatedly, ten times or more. Written as DNA, the CDR3 is TGCAGTGCTAGAGACAGGAGGGCACATCAGCCCCAGCATTTT. As protein: CSARDRRAHQPQHF. The rearrangement joins TRBV20-1 to TRBJ1-5; D gene unclear. The CDR3 spans 14 residues. Germline V gene sequence: CDR1 DFQATT, CDR2 SNEGSKA (reference sequence). V lost 0 bases to trimming and J lost 5 bases, with 11 bases between them.

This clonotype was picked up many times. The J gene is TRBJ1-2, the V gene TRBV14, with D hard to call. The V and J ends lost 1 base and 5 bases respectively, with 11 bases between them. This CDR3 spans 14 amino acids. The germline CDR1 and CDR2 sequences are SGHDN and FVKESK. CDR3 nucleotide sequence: TGTGCCAGCAGCCAAGGTGCCCAGTATTATGGCTACACCTTC. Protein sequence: CASSQGAQYYGYTF.

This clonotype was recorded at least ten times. CDR3 sequence (DNA): TGCAGCGTTGACGGCATGGACTATGGCTACACCTTC. It yields the protein CSVDGMDYGYTF. The V call is TRBV29-1, the J call TRBJ1-2; no clear D. CDR3 size: 12 residues. V was shortened by 3 bases and J by 3 bases, with 8 bases between the two germline ends. CDR1 and CDR2 (germline): SQVTM, ANQGSEA.

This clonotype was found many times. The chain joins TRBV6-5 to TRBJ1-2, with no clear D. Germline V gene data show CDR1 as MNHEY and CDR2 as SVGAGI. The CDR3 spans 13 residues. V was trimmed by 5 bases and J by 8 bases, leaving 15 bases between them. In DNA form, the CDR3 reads TGTGCCAGCAGTGGTTATGGGGTGGAAGGCTACACCTTC. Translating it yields CASSGYGVEGYTF.

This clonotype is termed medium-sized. The CDR3 loop is CASSLFAGTEAFF. CDR3 DNA sequence: TGTGCCAGCAGTTTATTCGCCGGGACAGAAGCTTTCTTT. The V gene is TRBV27, the J gene TRBJ1-1, with TRBD1 as a possible D gene (6 bases). Trimming left V 1 base short and J 8 bases short, with 11 bases between. CDR1 and CDR2 from the germline V gene are MNHEY and SMNVEV (reference sequence). The CDR3 extends over 13 amino acids.

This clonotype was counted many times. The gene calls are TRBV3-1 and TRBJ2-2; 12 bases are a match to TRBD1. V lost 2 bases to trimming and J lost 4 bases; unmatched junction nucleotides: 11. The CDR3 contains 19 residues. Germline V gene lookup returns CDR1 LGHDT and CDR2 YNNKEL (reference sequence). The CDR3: CASSQPGQGAIVFTGELFF. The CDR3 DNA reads TGTGCCAGCAGCCAACCGGGACAGGGGGCGATTGTCTTCACCGGGGAGCTGTTTTTT.

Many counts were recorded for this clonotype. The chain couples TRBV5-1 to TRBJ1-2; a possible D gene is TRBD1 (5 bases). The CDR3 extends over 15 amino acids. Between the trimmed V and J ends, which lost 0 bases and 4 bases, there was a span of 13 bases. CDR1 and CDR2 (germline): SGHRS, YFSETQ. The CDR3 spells CASSLEVGLSYGYTF. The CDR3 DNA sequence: TGCGCCAGCAGCTTGGAAGTGGGGCTCAGCTATGGCTACACCTTC.

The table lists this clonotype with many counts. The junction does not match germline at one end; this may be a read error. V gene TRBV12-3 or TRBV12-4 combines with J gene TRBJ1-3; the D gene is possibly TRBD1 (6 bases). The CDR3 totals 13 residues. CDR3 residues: CASSPIGGKTIYF. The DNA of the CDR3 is TGTGCCAGCAGCCCGATAGGGGGAAAGACCATATATTTT.

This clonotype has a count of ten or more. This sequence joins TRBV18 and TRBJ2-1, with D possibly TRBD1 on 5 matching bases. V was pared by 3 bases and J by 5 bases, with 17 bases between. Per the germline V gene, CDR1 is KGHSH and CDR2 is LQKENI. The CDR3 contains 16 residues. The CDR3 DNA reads TGTGCCAGCTCACCTCTTGGGGCTCCAAAGGACAATGAGCAGTTCTTC. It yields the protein CASSPLGAPKDNEQFF.

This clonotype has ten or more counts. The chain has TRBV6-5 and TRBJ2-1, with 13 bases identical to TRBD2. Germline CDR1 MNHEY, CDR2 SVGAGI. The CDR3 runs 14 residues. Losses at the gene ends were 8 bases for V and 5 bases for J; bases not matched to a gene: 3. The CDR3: CASRGTSGDNEQFF. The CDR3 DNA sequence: TGTGCCAGCCGGGGGACTAGCGGGGACAATGAGCAGTTCTTC.

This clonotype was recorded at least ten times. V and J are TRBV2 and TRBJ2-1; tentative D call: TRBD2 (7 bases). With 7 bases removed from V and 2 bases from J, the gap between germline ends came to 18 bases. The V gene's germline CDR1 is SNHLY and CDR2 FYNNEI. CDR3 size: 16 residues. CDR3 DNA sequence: TGTGCCAGCACCGATCCCGGGGGGCGCACCTACAATGAGCAGTTCTTC. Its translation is CASTDPGGRTYNEQFF. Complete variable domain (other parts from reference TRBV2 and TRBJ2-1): EPEVTQTPSHQVTQMGQEVILRCVPISNHLYFYWYRQILGQKVEFLVSFYNNEISEKSEIFDDQFSVERPDGSNFTLKIRSTKLEDSAMYFCASTDPGGRTYNEQFFGPGTRLTVL.

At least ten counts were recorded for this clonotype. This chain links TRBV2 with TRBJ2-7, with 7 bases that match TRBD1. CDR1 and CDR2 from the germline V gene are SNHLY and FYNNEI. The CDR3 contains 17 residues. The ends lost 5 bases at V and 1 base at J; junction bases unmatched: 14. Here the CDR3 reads CASSKGAWGTESYEQYF. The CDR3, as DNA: TGTGCCAGCAGTAAGGGGGCATGGGGGACAGAATCCTACGAGCAGTACTTC.

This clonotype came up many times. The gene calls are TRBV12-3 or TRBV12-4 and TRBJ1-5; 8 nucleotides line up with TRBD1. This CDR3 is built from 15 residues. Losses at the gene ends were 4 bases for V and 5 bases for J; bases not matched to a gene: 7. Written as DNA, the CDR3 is TGTGCCAGCAGTTCCGGACAGGGCTGGGATCAGCCCCAGCATTTT. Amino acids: CASSSGQGWDQPQHF.

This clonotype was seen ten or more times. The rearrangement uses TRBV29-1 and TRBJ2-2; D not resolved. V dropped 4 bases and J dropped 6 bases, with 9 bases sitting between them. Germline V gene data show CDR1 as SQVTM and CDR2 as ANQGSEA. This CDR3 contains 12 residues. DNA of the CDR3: TGCAGCGTTGCGATAGCTTCCGGGGAGCTGTTTTTT. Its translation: CSVAIASGELFF.

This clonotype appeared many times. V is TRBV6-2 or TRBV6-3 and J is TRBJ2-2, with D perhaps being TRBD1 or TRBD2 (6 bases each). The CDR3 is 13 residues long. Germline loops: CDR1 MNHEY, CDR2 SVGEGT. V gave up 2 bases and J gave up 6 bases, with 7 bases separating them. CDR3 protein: CASSYRGAGELFF. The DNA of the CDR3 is TGTGCCAGCAGTTACAGGGGGGCCGGGGAGCTGTTTTTT.

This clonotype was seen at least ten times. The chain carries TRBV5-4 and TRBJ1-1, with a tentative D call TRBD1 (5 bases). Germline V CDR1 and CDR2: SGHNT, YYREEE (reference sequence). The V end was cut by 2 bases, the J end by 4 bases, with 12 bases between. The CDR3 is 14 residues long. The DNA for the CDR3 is TGTGCCAGCAGCTTAAGGGGAATGGGCACTGAAGCTTTCTTT. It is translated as CASSLRGMGTEAFF.

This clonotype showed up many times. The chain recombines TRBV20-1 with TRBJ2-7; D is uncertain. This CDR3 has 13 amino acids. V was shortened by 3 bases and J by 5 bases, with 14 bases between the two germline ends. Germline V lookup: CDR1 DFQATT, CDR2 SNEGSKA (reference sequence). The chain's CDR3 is CSASGPIVDEQYF. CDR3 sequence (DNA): TGCAGTGCTAGTGGACCGATAGTAGACGAGCAGTACTTC.

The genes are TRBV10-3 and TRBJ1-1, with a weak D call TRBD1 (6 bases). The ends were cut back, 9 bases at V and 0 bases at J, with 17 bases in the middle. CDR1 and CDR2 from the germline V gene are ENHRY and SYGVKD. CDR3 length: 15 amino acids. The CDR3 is CAILPKTGLNTEAFF. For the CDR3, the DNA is TGTGCCATTCTCCCAAAGACAGGTTTGAACACTGAAGCTTTCTTT.

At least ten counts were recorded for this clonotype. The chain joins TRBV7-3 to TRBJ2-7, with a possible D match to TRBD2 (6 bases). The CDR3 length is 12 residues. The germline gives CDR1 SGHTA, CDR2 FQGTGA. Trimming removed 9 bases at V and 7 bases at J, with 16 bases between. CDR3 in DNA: TGTGCCAGGGGGACTTCCTTTCCGGAGCAGTACTTC. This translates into CARGTSFPEQYF.

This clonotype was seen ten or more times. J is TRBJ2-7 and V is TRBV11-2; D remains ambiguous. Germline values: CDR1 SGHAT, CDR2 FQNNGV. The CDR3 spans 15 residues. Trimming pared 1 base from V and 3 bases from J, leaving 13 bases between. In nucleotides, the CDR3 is TGTGCCAGCAGCTTAGGGTCTAGTGAAGTCTACGAGCAGTACTTC. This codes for CASSLGSSEVYEQYF.

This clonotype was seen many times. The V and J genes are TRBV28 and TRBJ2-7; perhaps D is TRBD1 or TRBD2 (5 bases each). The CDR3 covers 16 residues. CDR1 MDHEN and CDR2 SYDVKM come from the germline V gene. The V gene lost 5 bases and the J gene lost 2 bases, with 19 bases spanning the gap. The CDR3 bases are TGTGCCAGCAGTAGTTCCGGGACGCCTCCGGCCTACGAGCAGTACTTC. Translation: CASSSSGTPPAYEQYF.

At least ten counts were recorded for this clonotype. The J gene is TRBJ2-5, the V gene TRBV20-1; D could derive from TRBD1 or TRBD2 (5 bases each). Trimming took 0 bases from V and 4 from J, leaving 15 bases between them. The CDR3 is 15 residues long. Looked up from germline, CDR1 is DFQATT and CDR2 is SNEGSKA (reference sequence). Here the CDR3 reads CSARDTGQALETQYF. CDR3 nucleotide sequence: TGCAGTGCTAGAGATACGGGGCAGGCGTTAGAGACCCAGTACTTC.